This T cell receptor beta chain originates from a study of chemoradiotherapy in HPV16-positive cancers. Study-wide results and caveats: In HPV16-positive patients, HPV-responsive T-cell expansion tracked better recurrence-free survival. Functional assays defining HPV-specific T cells used only a couple of HPV16-positive patients. Non-HPV-specific T cells did not expand in tumors during treatment, whereas candidate HPV-specific clones and E7-related motifs did.

CDR3 size: 15 residues. Germline CDR1 MGHRA, CDR2 YSYEKL. The junction had 16 bases not matched to a gene; V was cut back by 5 bases and J by 13 bases. Repertoires were sampled repeatedly during chemoradiotherapy. As to this clone: Its antigen is not identified.

Repertoires were generated with immunoSEQ multiplex PCR, while TCRdb's copy carries only in-frame clones and drops some. The sample has some 1,000 clones; about 83% are singletons. The chain combines TRBV4-1 with TRBJ2-1; TRBD2 matches 8 bases. This TCR was recovered from a human donor with HPV-associated anogenital cancer. The material sequenced was tumor tissue, taken from a patient who underwent chemoradiotherapy. Here the CDR3 DNA reads TGCGCCAGCAGCTATGACCCTTTACCTAGCGGGCAACAGTTCTTC. It specifies CASSYDPLPSGQQFF.